This T cell receptor beta chain emerged from a study of blood T cell repertoires in COVID-19. Study details: The United States, Italy and Spain supplied acute and convalescent COVID-19 samples. Sources were T cells, B-cell-depleted T cells, or PBMCs; the material itself was cDNA or gDNA.

Authors' analysis steps: Quantification of nucleated cells was approximated via reference gene primer amplification. TCRdb's table, derived via immunoSEQ multiplex PCR, lists solely in-frame clones and lacks some. V, J and clone size were drawn from that table, and D and trimming were deduced from the DNA. Seen here are 72,000 or so clones, about nine tenths observed once, and the top ten hold approximately 14%. V shed 4 bases and J 0 bases; nucleotides not matched to a gene: 5. Germline-derived CDR1 and CDR2 are MNHEY and SVGEGT. The CDR3 is 15 residues long. V usage is TRBV6-2 or TRBV6-3 and J usage is TRBJ1-2; 7 nucleotides line up with TRBD1. The sequence was collected from an older woman with acute or convalescent COVID-19. Material: peripheral blood. For the CDR3, the DNA is TGTGCCAGCAGTTCCTACCAGGGGGCTAACTATGGCTACACCTTC. It specifies CASSSYQGANYGYTF.